One sample yielded the 31 T cell receptor beta chains listed below, sequenced in a study of CD8+ T cells in alopecia areata. Researchers gathered lesional scalp punch biopsies and peripheral blood from patients with alopecia areata. Investigators isolated RNA and reverse transcribed it into cDNA to act as the sequencing template. Assay used: immunoSEQ multiplex PCR; TCRdb lists only in-frame clones, some missing. The table lists some 7,500 clones, 65% to 70% of them singletons. The sample here was skin, taken at week 0. The receptors stem from a human donor with alopecia areata.

This CDR3 is CASTGGTVDEQYF. The CDR3 bases are TGTGCCAGCACCGGCGGTACAGTGGACGAGCAGTACTTC. This chain uses TRBV28 with TRBJ2-7; D is uncertain. CDR3 length: 13 residues. V lost 7 bases, J lost 5 bases, and 15 bases lay in between. Germline lookup yields CDR1 MDHEN and CDR2 SYDVKM.

The V call is TRBV11-3, the J call TRBJ1-2; tentative D call: TRBD1 (5 bases). The germline V gene encodes CDR1 SGHNT and CDR2 YENEEA. The CDR3 contains 15 residues. Trimming pared 4 bases from V and 2 bases from J, leaving 14 bases between. CDR3 sequence reads: CASSSNRDSNYGYTF. The DNA of the CDR3 is TGTGCCAGCAGCTCCAACCGGGACTCCAACTATGGCTACACCTTC.

This chain uses TRBV2 with TRBJ1-5; 7 positions match TRBD1. Germline V gene sequence: CDR1 SNHLY, CDR2 FYNNEI. V gave up 3 bases and J gave up 4 bases; unmatched junction bases: 12. The CDR3 has 17 amino acids. The CDR3 DNA follows: TGTGCCAGCAGTGAGAACAGGGGCCCCAAAGGTAATCAGCCCCAGCATTTT. Translated, it gives CASSENRGPKGNQPQHF.

The V call is TRBV7-8, the J call TRBJ2-1; tentatively, D is TRBD2 (6 bases). V shed 5 bases and J shed 2 bases, with 16 bases lying between them. The CDR3 spans 16 residues. CDR1 and CDR2 from the germline V gene are SGHVS and FQNEAQ. This CDR3 reads CASSPGLPGPYNEQFF. The CDR3 DNA reads TGTGCCAGCAGCCCGGGACTCCCCGGACCCTACAATGAGCAGTTCTTC.

CDR3 residues: CASSAGTDNQPQHF. CDR3 nucleotide sequence: TGTGCCAGCAGCGCCGGGACAGATAATCAGCCCCAGCATTTT. This rearrangement joins TRBV5-6 to TRBJ1-5; 7 positions match TRBD1. Looked up from germline, CDR1 is SGHDT and CDR2 is YYEEEE. The CDR3 runs to 14 residues. The V and J ends lost 4 bases and 4 bases, in that order; junction bases with no gene match: 5.

V gene TRBV2 combines with J gene TRBJ2-2, with D perhaps TRBD2 (6 bases). Per the germline V gene, CDR1 is SNHLY and CDR2 is FYNNEI. CDR3 size: 16 residues. V lost 8 bases and J lost 0, with 16 bases in between. CDR3 coding DNA: TGTGCCAGCTCAAAGGAGGGACTTACGAACACCGGGGAGCTGTTTTTT. It is translated as CASSKEGLTNTGELFF.

V is TRBV5-1 and J is TRBJ2-5, with 8 bases matching TRBD2. This CDR3 spans 16 amino acids. CDR1 and CDR2 from the germline V gene are SGHRS and YFSETQ. V was pared by 0 bases and J by 4 bases, with 8 bases of the junction left unmatched. CDR3 sequence: CASSLAGGTSLETQYF. The CDR3 DNA is TGCGCCAGCAGCTTGGCGGGAGGGACGTCTCTAGAGACCCAGTACTTC.

V usage is TRBV19 and J usage is TRBJ1-6, with a possible D match to TRBD1 (6 bases). V was trimmed by 3 bases and J by 6 bases, leaving 12 bases between them. The CDR3 totals 15 residues. In germline, CDR1 is LNHDA, CDR2 SQIVND (reference sequence). The CDR3 DNA follows: TGTGCCAGTAGTATGATGGGGGCATTTAATTCACCCCTCCACTTT. Its protein product is CASSMMGAFNSPLHF.

The chain couples TRBV20-1 to TRBJ2-5; no definite D call. The CDR3 totals 11 residues. Trimming removed 2 bases at V and 5 bases at J, with 6 bases between. Per the germline V gene, CDR1 is DFQATT and CDR2 is SNEGSKA (reference sequence). CDR3 sequence: CSARWLETQYF. The CDR3 nucleotides read TGCAGTGCTAGATGGTTGGAGACCCAGTACTTC.

V usage is TRBV7-8 and J usage is TRBJ2-1, with D tentatively TRBD1 or TRBD2 (7 bases each). Looked up from germline, CDR1 is SGHVS and CDR2 is FQNEAQ. The V and J ends lost 5 bases and 6 bases respectively, with 11 bases between them. This CDR3 is 13 amino acids long. The CDR3 region has the DNA TGTGCCAGCAGCCAGGGGGGGCCCAATGAGCAGTTCTTC. This encodes CASSQGGPNEQFF.

The chain employs TRBV29-1 and TRBJ1-1, with D possibly being TRBD1 (5 bases). The V gene's germline CDR1 is SQVTM and CDR2 ANQGSEA. V lost 3 bases and J 3 bases, leaving 8 bases between the germline ends. The CDR3 has 12 amino acids. Here the CDR3 DNA reads TGCAGCGTTGAGATCAGGGACACTGAAGCTTTCTTT. Protein product: CSVEIRDTEAFF. The whole variable domain, filled in from reference TRBV29-1 and TRBJ1-1, reads SAVISQKPSRDICQRGTSLTIQCQVDSQVTMMFWYRQQPGQSLTLIATANQGSEATYESGFVIDKFPISRPNLTFSTLTVSNMSPEDSSIYLCSVEIRDTEAFFGQGTRLTVV.

This clone was counted once. This rearrangement joins TRBV7-7 to TRBJ1-4; D is unresolved. Germline lookup yields CDR1 SSHAT and CDR2 FNYEAQ (reference sequence). This CDR3 contains 13 residues. Trimming stripped 5 bases from V and 3 bases from J, with 7 bases between. This CDR3 reads CASSGRPNEKLFF. Here the CDR3 DNA reads TGTGCCAGCAGCGGCCGGCCTAATGAAAAACTGTTTTTT.

This chain uses TRBV11-2 with TRBJ2-7, with unresolved D. V gave up 1 base and J gave up 0 bases, with 10 bases separating them. Germline CDR1 is SGHAT and CDR2 is FQNNGV. The CDR3 is 15 residues long. The CDR3 DNA sequence: TGTGCCAGCAGCTTAGTTGGAATATTCTCCTACGAGCAGTACTTC. This sequence encodes CASSLVGIFSYEQYF.

J is TRBJ2-1 and V is TRBV15; 10 nucleotides align to TRBD2. V trimming: 0 bases; J trimming: 7 bases; junction bases outside the gene matches: 9. The CDR3 runs 17 residues. From germline, CDR1 is LNHNV and CDR2 YYDKDF (reference sequence). The CDR3 nucleotides are TGTGCCACCAGCAGAGACCGGGGTAGCGGGGGGAATAATGAGCAGTTCTTC. Its translation is CATSRDRGSGGNNEQFF.

This chain uses TRBV27 with TRBJ2-7; D remains ambiguous. Germline values: CDR1 MNHEY, CDR2 SMNVEV (reference sequence). The CDR3 is 13 residues long. V lost 2 bases and J 0 bases, leaving 5 bases between the germline ends. The CDR3 DNA sequence: TGTGCCAGCAGTTTAGGCCCCTCCTACGAGCAGTACTTC. It specifies CASSLGPSYEQYF.

The chain couples TRBV19 to TRBJ2-7, with 9 bases identical to TRBD1. CDR3 length: 16 residues. J lost 2 bases, V lost 6 bases, and 11 bases had no gene match. Germline loops: CDR1 LNHDA, CDR2 SQIVND (reference sequence). The CDR3 DNA reads TGTGCCAGTAGCGACTACCCCGGGACAGGGACCTACGAGCAGTACTTC. As protein: CASSDYPGTGTYEQYF.

In this sample, this clone turned up once. The gene calls are TRBV10-2 and TRBJ1-1; D gene unclear. Looked up from germline, CDR1 is WSHSY and CDR2 is SAAADI. CDR3 length: 12 residues. V dropped 6 bases and J dropped 3 bases, with 8 bases sitting between them. The CDR3 nucleotides read TGCGCCAGCAGCGCATTATACACTGAAGCTTTCTTT. Its translation: CASSALYTEAFF.

This chain connects TRBV5-1 to TRBJ2-5, with 10 bases that match TRBD2. The CDR3 has 14 residues. J gave up 5 bases and V 4 bases, and 5 bases lay outside the gene matches. The germline gives CDR1 SGHRS, CDR2 YFSETQ. The CDR3 sequence: CASSEGLASETQYF. CDR3 DNA sequence: TGCGCCAGCAGCGAGGGACTAGCGAGTGAGACCCAGTACTTC.

This chain uses TRBV6-6 with TRBJ2-7; no clear D. The CDR3 runs 14 residues. Trimming stripped 2 bases from V and 1 base from J, with 9 bases between. The germline gives CDR1 MNHNY, CDR2 SVGAGI (reference sequence). CDR3 protein: CASSYGSPSYEQYF. CDR3 nucleotide sequence: TGTGCCAGCAGTTACGGCAGTCCTTCCTACGAGCAGTACTTC.

Worth noting for this clone: A read error may account for a junction end that differs from germline. The J gene is TRBJ1-1, the V gene TRBV2; D is unresolved. CDR3 length: 12 residues. Germline V gives CDR1 SNHLY, CDR2 FYNNEI. CDR3 coding DNA: TGTGCCAGCAGTGAATCGAACCCTGAAGCTTTCTTT. It codes for CASSESNPEAFF.

The rearrangement uses TRBV6-6 and TRBJ2-5; D gene unclear. The CDR3 contains 14 residues. V was clipped by 5 bases and J by 1 base, with 11 bases between them. CDR1 and CDR2 from the germline V gene are MNHNY and SVGAGI (reference sequence). The CDR3 nucleotides are TGTGCCAGCAGTCCCCGGGCCCCCCAAGAGACCCAGTACTTC. Translation gives CASSPRAPQETQYF.

This clone was recorded a few times. The CDR3, as DNA: TGCGCCAGCAGCCCGCGGGGACTAGCCAAAAACATTCAGTACTTC. Its translation: CASSPRGLAKNIQYF. The rearrangement links TRBV4-3 to TRBJ2-4; a weak D match, TRBD2 (6 bases). V was cut by 4 bases and J by 0 bases, with 10 bases left in between. Per germline, CDR1 LGHNA and CDR2 YSLEER. The CDR3 loop spans 15 amino acids.

CDR3 in DNA: TGTGCCAGCGGGTTAATAGCGGGGGGGCGCAATGAGCAGTTCTTC. Its protein product is CASGLIAGGRNEQFF. The chain has TRBV7-6 and TRBJ2-1, with 11 nucleotides matching TRBD2. The CDR3 sequence is 15 residues long. Germline CDR1 reads SGHVS; CDR2 reads FNYEAQ. V gave up 8 bases and J gave up 6 bases; unmatched junction bases: 9.

The chain carries TRBV6-6 and TRBJ1-1; D is unresolved. Germline CDR1 MNHNY, CDR2 SVGAGI (reference sequence). This CDR3 has 13 amino acids. V dropped 0 bases and J dropped 3 bases, with 5 bases sitting between them. The CDR3 region is CASSYSRDTEAFF. For the CDR3, the DNA is TGTGCCAGCAGTTACTCGAGGGACACTGAAGCTTTCTTT.

The rearrangement links TRBV5-6 to TRBJ1-1; D not resolved. Between the trimmed V and J ends, which lost 3 bases and 5 bases, there was a span of 11 bases. The CDR3 is 13 residues long. CDR1 is SGHDT, CDR2 YYEEEE, per germline. This chain's CDR3 is CASSSARRTEAFF. The CDR3 region has the DNA TGTGCCAGCAGCTCCGCCCGGAGAACTGAAGCTTTCTTT.

The chain couples TRBV13 to TRBJ2-1; possibly TRBD2 for D (6 bases). Germline assignment: CDR1 PRHDT and CDR2 FYEKMQ (reference sequence). Trimming took 7 bases from V and 10 from J, leaving 23 bases between them. This CDR3 spans 15 amino acids. CDR3 nucleotide sequence: TGTGCCAGCAATCGCCGGGGGATACGGGTCGGGGAGCAGTTCTTC. It specifies CASNRRGIRVGEQFF.

The chain uses TRBV14 and TRBJ1-2, with a weak D call TRBD1 (5 bases). This CDR3 is 15 amino acids long. Germline lookup yields CDR1 SGHDN and CDR2 FVKESK. V lost 4 bases and J 4 bases, leaving 16 bases between the germline ends. CDR3 region: CASSRFRDTTYGYTF. The CDR3, as DNA: TGTGCCAGCAGCCGTTTCAGGGATACCACCTATGGCTACACCTTC.

The CDR3 region is CASSPPWAGQANTGELFF. The CDR3, as DNA: TGTGCCAGCTCACCACCGTGGGCGGGCCAAGCGAACACCGGGGAGCTGTTTTTT. The V call is TRBV18, the J call TRBJ2-2, with TRBD2 as a possible D gene (5 bases). The CDR3 runs to 18 residues. The germline V gene encodes CDR1 KGHSH and CDR2 LQKENI. With 0 bases removed from V and 0 bases from J, the gap between germline ends came to 14 bases.

The chain recombines TRBV9 with TRBJ2-2; a weak D match, TRBD1 (6 bases). Trimming shortened V by 4 bases and J by 0 bases, and 13 bases separated the two germline ends. The CDR3 is 16 residues long. Germline CDR1 is SGDLS and CDR2 is YYNGEE. The CDR3: CASSLRDTPNTGELFF. The DNA of the CDR3 is TGTGCCAGCAGCTTAAGGGACACACCGAACACCGGGGAGCTGTTTTTT.

There are a few counts of this clone. This sequence joins TRBV30 and TRBJ1-6; D remains ambiguous. This CDR3 comprises 14 residues. The germline V gene has CDR1 GTSNPN and CDR2 SVGIG (reference sequence). V shed 2 bases and J shed 9 bases, with 14 bases lying between them. The CDR3 reads CAWSFGRRGSPLHF. In DNA form, the CDR3 reads TGTGCCTGGAGTTTCGGGCGGCGGGGTTCACCCCTCCACTTT.

The chain recombines TRBV27 with TRBJ2-7, with TRBD2 matching 8 bases. CDR1 and CDR2 (germline): MNHEY, SMNVEV (reference sequence). CDR3 size: 17 residues. V dropped 0 bases and J dropped 2; count of bases not matched to a gene: 9. The CDR3 DNA is TGTGCCAGCAGTTTATCGCCCAGCGGGGGAAACCCCTACGAGCAGTACTTC. It is translated as CASSLSPSGGNPYEQYF.